The 15 T cell receptor beta chains listed next were all sequenced from one sample in a study of naive and memory T cell subsets. Both TRBC1 and TRBC2 were covered by a beta constant-region primer of two equimolar oligonucleotides. Via MiXCR, TCRdb re-called the UMI-ligation and nested PCR reads, giving one row per CDR3 protein. The table includes around 27,000 distinct CDR3 sequences, approximately 12% detected once. Sequencing used effector memory CD4+ T cells from blood. The subset denotes: effector memory, CD45RA- CD27-. Receptors originate from a human donor in good health.

This chain links TRBV3-1 with TRBJ2-3; a weak D match, TRBD2 (5 bases). The CDR3 loop spans 15 amino acids. The germline gives CDR1 LGHDT, CDR2 YNNKEL (reference sequence). Trimming shortened V by 4 bases and J by 2 bases, and 13 bases separated the two germline ends. The CDR3 DNA is TGTGCCAGCAGCCTCCGCCGAGGGCACACAGATACGCAGTATTTT. Its protein product is CASSLRRGHTDTQYF.

This clonotype was found a few times. The V gene is TRBV20-1, the J gene TRBJ1-5; D call uncertain. This CDR3 spans 12 amino acids. Germline-derived CDR1 and CDR2 are DFQATT and SNEGSKA (reference sequence). The V gene lost 5 bases and the J gene lost 4 bases, with 9 bases spanning the gap. The CDR3 DNA follows: TGCAGTGCTGTACGTAAGAATCAGCCCCAGCATTTT. Its protein product is CSAVRKNQPQHF.

The rearrangement uses TRBV2 and TRBJ2-1; unclear D gene. Deletions cut 3 bases from V and 1 base from J, with 7 bases between. The CDR3 totals 14 residues. CDR1 SNHLY and CDR2 FYNNEI come from the germline V gene. In DNA form, the CDR3 reads TGTGCCAGCAGTGACTCCGCGTCCTACAATGAGCAGTTCTTC. It codes for CASSDSASYNEQFF.

This chain joins TRBV3-1 and TRBJ2-7, with D unresolved. The germline CDR1 and CDR2 sequences are LGHDT and YNNKEL (reference sequence). The ends were cut back, 4 bases at V and 6 bases at J, with 16 bases in the middle. The CDR3 extends over 14 amino acids. The CDR3 loop is CASSPRVSGSEQYF. The CDR3 DNA is TGTGCCAGCAGCCCCCGGGTATCGGGTTCCGAGCAGTACTTC.

This clonotype was counted only a few times. V is TRBV18 and J is TRBJ2-3; a possible D gene is TRBD1 (5 bases). Germline assignment: CDR1 KGHSH and CDR2 LQKENI. The CDR3 is 12 residues long. Trimming stripped 3 bases from V and 6 bases from J, with 7 bases between. The DNA of the CDR3 is TGTGCCAGCTCACCGGGGCACGATACGCAGTATTTT. Translating it yields CASSPGHDTQYF.

This clonotype was observed a handful of times. This chain links TRBV6-2 or TRBV6-3 with TRBJ2-4; D call uncertain. Germline CDR1 and CDR2: MNHEY and SVGEGT. V dropped 8 bases and J dropped 1 base, with 15 bases sitting between them. The CDR3 is 15 residues long. The CDR3 DNA reads TGTGCCAGCTATAGCCGGGTGGAGGCCAAAAACATTCAGTACTTC. Its protein is CASYSRVEAKNIQYF.

Many counts were recorded for this clonotype. This chain joins TRBV12-3 or TRBV12-4 and TRBJ2-1; D gene unclear. V dropped 5 bases and J dropped 7 bases, with 12 bases sitting between them. The CDR3 length is 13 residues. The CDR3 coding sequence is TGTGCCAGCAGTGTGTCTCCCCGGAATGAGCAGTTCTTC. This sequence encodes CASSVSPRNEQFF.

The rearrangement uses TRBV18 and TRBJ2-1; D is uncertain. V dropped 8 bases and J dropped 0 bases, with 11 bases sitting between them. The germline V gene encodes CDR1 KGHSH and CDR2 LQKENI. CDR3 length equals 14 residues. As DNA, the CDR3 is TGTGCCAGCGCCGGCGGAAGCTCCTACAATGAGCAGTTCTTC. Translated: CASAGGSSYNEQFF.

This clonotype occurred a few times. This chain connects TRBV28 to TRBJ1-1; D call uncertain. Between the trimmed V and J ends, which lost 4 bases and 0 bases, there was a span of 24 bases. Germline CDR1 is MDHEN and CDR2 is SYDVKM. The CDR3 is 19 amino acids. This CDR3 reads CASSSTWTAGSYMNTEAFF. As DNA, the CDR3 is TGTGCCAGCAGTTCGACATGGACCGCGGGATCTTATATGAACACTGAAGCTTTCTTT.

This clonotype was observed at least ten times. This chain links TRBV19 with TRBJ2-1, with 15 nucleotides matching TRBD2. V lost 3 bases and J lost 0; bases outside the gene matches: 12. The CDR3 consists of 21 residues. Germline lookup yields CDR1 LNHDA and CDR2 SQIVND (reference sequence). CDR3 bases: TGTGCCAGTAGTATTAGTGGTCCGGGACTAGCGGGAGGAGGCTCCTACAATGAGCAGTTCTTC. Amino acids: CASSISGPGLAGGGSYNEQFF.

This clonotype was counted a few times. The genes are TRBV28 and TRBJ1-5, with D perhaps matching TRBD1 (5 bases). The CDR3 sequence is 14 residues long. The V end lost 6 bases, the J end lost 7 bases, and 16 bases lay between the germline ends. Germline V gene data show CDR1 as MDHEN and CDR2 as SYDVKM. The CDR3 here is CASRLRGSGQPQHF. CDR3 coding DNA: TGTGCCAGCAGGCTAAGGGGAAGCGGGCAGCCCCAGCATTTT.

This clonotype was observed at least ten times. V and J are TRBV28 and TRBJ2-7; a weak D match, TRBD2 (5 bases). The CDR3 covers 17 residues. The V end was cut by 5 bases, the J end by 1 base, with 21 bases between. CDR1 MDHEN and CDR2 SYDVKM come from the germline V gene. CDR3 bases: TGTGCCAGCAGTGCAACTTTACGGCTAGCTCAGTCCTACGAGCAGTACTTC. Translated, it gives CASSATLRLAQSYEQYF.

This clonotype was counted a few times. V is TRBV7-2 and J is TRBJ1-1, with TRBD1 matching over 7 bases. J lost 4 bases, V lost 4 bases, and 18 bases had no gene match. The CDR3 is made up of 18 amino acids. CDR1 is SGHTA, CDR2 FQGNSA, per germline. CDR3 coding DNA: TGTGCCAGCAGCTCAATGGGCGCAGGGGGGTTTGCGAGCACTGAAGCTTTCTTT. This sequence encodes CASSSMGAGGFASTEAFF. The complete variable domain, with remaining parts taken from reference TRBV7-2 and TRBJ1-1, reads GAGVSQSPSNKVTEKGKDVELRCDPISGHTALYWYRQSLGQGLEFLIYFQGNSAPDKSGLPSDRFSAERTGGSVSTLTIQRTQQEDSAVYLCASSSMGAGGFASTEAFFGQGTRLTVV.

This clonotype was counted only a few times. The chain has TRBV7-3 and TRBJ2-3; no definite D call. The CDR3 runs to 14 residues. CDR1 and CDR2 from the germline V gene are SGHTA and FQGTGA. Deletions cut 5 bases from V and 6 bases from J, with 15 bases between. The CDR3 region is CASSRGGSADTQYF. CDR3 DNA sequence: TGTGCCAGCAGCCGAGGTGGGTCCGCGGATACGCAGTATTTT.

This clonotype came up a few times. The chain recombines TRBV29-1 with TRBJ2-7; D is undetermined. CDR1 and CDR2 from the germline V gene are SQVTM and ANQGSEA. Trimming removed 3 bases from V and 4 bases from J, with 7 bases in between. The CDR3 has 11 residues. CDR3: CSVERSYEQYF. The CDR3 DNA is TGCAGCGTTGAGAGGAGTTACGAGCAGTACTTC.